Presented here are 15 T cell receptor beta chains from one specimen sequenced in a study of shared T cell receptors in the human thymus (dated by TCRdb to the early 2020s). Libraries were constructed by the immunoSEQ multiplex PCR assay. TCRdb holds this immuneACCESS table with in-frame rearrangements only. Some clones are missing; in checked studies, unresolved V genes explain under half, and the rest has no known cause. This sample has approximately 660,000 clones in its table, and 88% of those were observed once. The leading ten clones occupy over 0.008% of the sample. This sample also belongs to another study, concerning human thymus T cells.

What was sequenced was thymocytes. Receptor source: a boy under three years old with a congenital heart defect. Donor details come from another sample of the same person, matched by shared clones.

This chain links TRBV28 with TRBJ1-5; the D gene is possibly TRBD1 (5 bases). CDR1 is MDHEN and CDR2 is SYDVKM in the germline V gene. The CDR3 contains 18 residues. V dropped 6 bases and J dropped 5 bases, with 26 bases sitting between them. The CDR3 spells CASRPKRHGEGSDQPQHF. As DNA, the CDR3 is TGTGCCAGCAGACCTAAAAGGCACGGGGAGGGGAGCGATCAGCCCCAGCATTTT.

This chain links TRBV30 with TRBJ1-2; 8 bases agree with TRBD1. V shed 8 bases and J 2 bases; nucleotides not matched to a gene: 4. This CDR3 is 12 amino acids long. Germline CDR1 reads GTSNPN; CDR2 reads SVGIG (reference sequence). CDR3 loop: CAGRDRNYGYTF. Here the CDR3 DNA reads TGTGCCGGCCGGGACAGGAACTATGGCTACACCTTC.

The rearrangement joins TRBV7-2 to TRBJ2-2; 9 bases match TRBD2. V lost 1 base, J lost 7 bases, and 10 bases stayed unmatched. The CDR3 spans 17 residues. Germline V gives CDR1 SGHTA, CDR2 FQGNSA. CDR3 sequence reads: CASSLEVAGGYDGELFF. CDR3 DNA sequence: TGTGCCAGCAGCTTAGAAGTTGCGGGAGGGTATGACGGGGAGCTGTTTTTT.

This chain links TRBV5-6 with TRBJ2-5; D may be TRBD1 (5 bases). The J call may be wrong; the DNA end is better matched by TRBJ2-7. Germline V gene sequence: CDR1 SGHDT, CDR2 YYEEEE. CDR3 size: 15 residues. CDR3 in DNA: TGTGCCAGCAGCACCTGCCCAGGGCGCCCCTACGAGCAGTACTTC. Its protein product is CASSTCPGRPYEQYF.

V is TRBV5-1 and J is TRBJ2-5; the D is unclear. The germline V gene encodes CDR1 SGHRS and CDR2 YFSETQ. The CDR3 has 13 amino acids. Trimming cost V 4 bases and J 0 bases, with 7 bases left between them. The CDR3 nucleotides are TGCGCCAGCAGCGGCATCCACCAAGAGACCCAGTACTTC. Protein: CASSGIHQETQYF.

This rearrangement joins TRBV11-2 to TRBJ2-1, with D maybe TRBD2 (6 bases). Germline CDR1 is SGHAT and CDR2 is FQNNGV. The CDR3 is 16 amino acids. Trimming pared 5 bases from V and 0 bases from J, leaving 14 bases between. The CDR3 bases are TGTGCCAGCAGCCGTTGGGCGGGGCCCTCCTACAATGAGCAGTTCTTC. Its protein is CASSRWAGPSYNEQFF. Drawing the rest from reference TRBV11-2 and TRBJ2-1, the complete variable domain is EAGVAQSPRYKIIEKRQSVAFWCNPISGHATLYWYQQILGQGPKLLIQFQNNGVVDDSQLPKDRFSAERLKGVDSTLKIQPAKLEDSAVYLCASSRWAGPSYNEQFFGPGTRLTVL.

This clone was seen a single time. V usage is TRBV7-9 and J usage is TRBJ2-7; D is perhaps TRBD2 (6 bases). Germline CDR1 and CDR2: SEHNR and FQNEAQ (reference sequence). V was trimmed by 5 bases and J by 4 bases, leaving 12 bases between them. The CDR3 is 13 residues long. The chain's CDR3 is CASSPDYLYEQYF. CDR3 nucleotides: TGTGCCAGCAGCCCGGACTATTTATACGAGCAGTACTTC.

The V and J genes are TRBV7-2 and TRBJ2-3; D is possibly TRBD2 (6 bases). Deletions cut 5 bases from V and 4 bases from J, with 19 bases between. Germline CDR1 reads SGHTA; CDR2 reads FQGNSA. The CDR3 runs 16 residues. Written as DNA, the CDR3 is TGTGCCAGCAGCCCCCGTTCTGGGTCGGGAGCAGATACGCAGTATTTT. Protein sequence: CASSPRSGSGADTQYF.

The V and J genes are TRBV11-2 and TRBJ1-1; a weak D match, TRBD1 (5 bases). Germline lookup yields CDR1 SGHAT and CDR2 FQNNGV. Trimming shortened V by 5 bases and J by 5 bases, and 12 bases separated the two germline ends. The CDR3 runs 13 residues. CDR3 region: CASSKGQETEAFF. CDR3 in DNA: TGTGCCAGCAGCAAGGGGCAGGAAACTGAAGCTTTCTTT.

This chain links TRBV30 with TRBJ2-1; D perhaps matches TRBD1 (6 bases). The V and J ends lost 4 bases and 5 bases respectively, with 15 bases between them. The CDR3 runs to 14 residues. CDR1 GTSNPN and CDR2 SVGIG come from the germline V gene (reference sequence). The CDR3 is CAWKHRVRNNEQFF. Here the CDR3 DNA reads TGTGCCTGGAAGCACAGGGTCAGAAACAATGAGCAGTTCTTC.

The J gene is TRBJ2-7, the V gene TRBV4-3; 9 bases map to TRBD1. The V gene's germline CDR1 is LGHNA and CDR2 YSLEER. This CDR3 has 16 amino acids. The V gene end was trimmed by 0 bases and the J gene end by 5 bases; junction bases not matched to a gene: 8. CDR3 in amino acids: CASSQDGEQGAHEQYF. DNA for the CDR3: TGCGCCAGCAGCCAAGATGGGGAACAGGGGGCCCACGAGCAGTACTTC.

The chain has TRBV11-1 and TRBJ2-1; 7 bases line up with TRBD2. The CDR3 is made up of 14 amino acids. The ends lost 8 bases at V and 5 bases at J; junction bases unmatched: 9. Looked up from germline, CDR1 is SGHAT and CDR2 is FQDESV (reference sequence). The CDR3 nucleotides are TGTGCCAGCTCTAGCGGTGGAGACGACAATGAGCAGTTCTTC. Translating gives CASSSGGDDNEQFF.

CDR3 residues: CASSRRGCEQYF. In nucleotides, the CDR3 is TGTGCCAGCAGCCGGAGGGGTTGCGAGCAGTACTTC. V and J are TRBV6-1 and TRBJ2-7; D may be TRBD2 (6 bases). The CDR3 is 12 residues long. Trimming took off 6 bases at V and 6 bases at J, with 12 bases between the two ends. The germline CDR1 and CDR2 sequences are MNHNS and SASEGT.

The chain has TRBV28 and TRBJ2-7, with a weak D call TRBD2 (6 bases). Looked up from germline, CDR1 is MDHEN and CDR2 is SYDVKM. The CDR3 totals 13 residues. With 10 bases removed from V and 0 bases from J, the gap between germline ends came to 13 bases. The CDR3 DNA follows: TGTGCCAATCGGGGGTCTCACTCCTACGAGCAGTACTTC. Translation gives CANRGSHSYEQYF. Supplemented by reference TRBV28 and TRBJ2-7, the full variable domain reads DVKVTQSSRYLVKRTGEKVFLECVQDMDHENMFWYRQDPGLGLRLIYFSYDVKMKEKGDIPEGYSVSREKKERFSLILESASTNQTSMYLCANRGSHSYEQYFGPGTRLTVT.

The V and J genes are TRBV5-1 and TRBJ2-3; the match to TRBD2 covers 11 bases. CDR1 and CDR2 from the germline V gene are SGHRS and YFSETQ. V gave up 3 bases and J gave up 5 bases; unmatched junction bases: 14. This CDR3 is 18 amino acids long. The CDR3 region is CASSSTYSGRAEKDTQYF. The CDR3 nucleotides are TGCGCCAGCAGCTCGACATATAGCGGGAGGGCCGAGAAAGATACGCAGTATTTT.